These T cell receptor beta chains were read from a single sample in a study of human T cells and chemical hapten exposure. TCRdb ran MiXCR on the RACE reads and lists one entry per CDR3 protein. The sample gives about 380,000 distinct CDR3 sequences, around 6% of which show up once; under 7% is in the top ten. The sequenced sample was whole blood, obtained in connection with sensitization to the hapten diphenylcyclopropenone (DPC). These receptors all come from a young woman with alopecia areata. Some clones in this sample may be carry-over from other donors' samples. CDR3s leave out the opening cysteine and the closing phenylalanine or tryptophan.

v_call,cdr3_aa
TRBV5-1,ASSLTGANTGELF
TRBV24-1,ATSDPTSASSYNEQF
TRBV4-1,ASSQVSTDRIYGYT
TRBV27,ASSFLTGVSAKNIQY
TRBV4-2,ASSQETATNEKLF
TRBV4-2,ASSQRFPPGQGNDGYT
TRBV14,ASSQDLGSTGELF
TRBV27,ASSLWGQILRGTEAF
TRBV5-1,ASSLELGGTEAF
TRBV27,ASSTQQGPQH
TRBV18,ASSPLTGEPTQY
TRBV12-3/TRBV12-4,ASSLEPGLSSYEQY
TRBV6-2/TRBV6-3,ASSYSRGVTEAF
TRBV28,ASSSRSYRRDQPQH
TRBV13,ASSLAYVFGLAKNIQY
TRBV18,ASSQEGFGNIQY
TRBV7-9,ASSLLTGHNTEAF
TRBV6-5,ASISQVTGVTDTQY
TRBV29-1,SAGDPDTGELF
TRBV11-2,ASSPSWDNEQF
TRBV5-1,ASRRTGTIDEKLF